The T cell receptor (beta chain) under discussion was sequenced for a study of T cells after yellow fever vaccination. Study-wide findings and caveats: Clones from primary vaccination mostly reappeared after the booster (roughly 95% CD4, 88% CD8).

In TCRdb, the 5' RACE reads were re-called with MiXCR into one record per CDR3 protein. The sample yields a few hundred thousand distinct CDR3 sequences, 3.5% to 4.5% seen once. With respect to this clonotype: What it binds is unknown.

The V and J ends lost 4 bases and 0 bases respectively, with 7 bases between them. CDR3 length equals 13 residues. The V gene's germline CDR1 is MGHDK and CDR2 SYGVNS. The receptor's source is a man between 18 and 35 years old who received the YFV17D yellow fever vaccine. V gene TRBV25-1 combines with J gene TRBJ2-7; no firm D call. The specimen comprised PBMCs, sampled 15 days after the yellow fever booster vaccination. The CDR3 protein is CASSASGSYEQYF. In DNA form, the CDR3 reads TGTGCCAGCAGTGCATCGGGCTCCTACGAGCAGTACTTC.